This T cell receptor beta chain was recovered during a study of blood T cell repertoires in COVID-19. The CDR3 has 13 amino acids. Germline V lookup: CDR1 SGHDT, CDR2 YYEEEE. Trimming stripped 4 bases from V and 5 bases from J, with 12 bases between. Per the original data handling: Reference gene primers were amplified, and this amplification served to estimate nucleated cell counts. Sequenced by immunoSEQ multiplex PCR; TCRdb stores in-frame clones only, minus some. V, J and clone size are taken as reported in that table, and D and trimming were inferred from the DNA itself. Altogether about 280,000 clones are present, approximately 84% being singletons, with the ten largest covering around 2.1%.

The chain is built from TRBV5-6 and TRBJ2-5; D uncertain. The sample consisted of peripheral blood. This sequence originates from a woman in her thirties who had recovered from COVID-19. The CDR3 coding sequence is TGTGCCAGCAGCCCCCGAGGCCGGGAGACCCAGTACTTC. Protein: CASSPRGRETQYF. The full variable domain, its missing parts supplied by reference TRBV5-6 and TRBJ2-5, is DAGVTQSPTHLIKTRGQQVTLRCSPKSGHDTVSWYQQALGQGPQFIFQYYEEEERQRGNFPDRFSGHQFPNYSSELNVNALLLGDSALYLCASSPRGRETQYFGPGTRLLVL.